The rows below give T cell receptor beta chains drawn from one sample of a study of control samples from healthy donors and cancer patients. TCRdb keeps only in-frame clones here, not all; method: immunoSEQ multiplex PCR. The sample holds under 200,000 clones; about 94% are singletons and the top ten take 14%. The sequencing input was PBMCs. These TCRs come from a man aged 55 to 70 with colorectal cancer. Each CDR3 is given with its conserved first and last residue. The order of the fields is clone size, D gene, V gene, J gene, CDR3 protein, CDR3 DNA. D genes are given only for firm matches. Not all rows give a size; the values are once, few, many and, for expanded clones, a class.

-	-	TRBV18	TRBJ1-1	CASSPLRGDTEAFF	TGTGCCAGCTCACCACTCAGGGGAGACACTGAAGCTTTCTTT
-	TRBD1	TRBV7-8	TRBJ2-2	CASTEQGITGELFF	TGTGCCAGCACCGAACAGGGGATCACCGGGGAGCTGTTTTTT
-	-	TRBV7-2	TRBJ2-2	CASSLNYGELFF	TGTGCCAGCAGCTTAAATTACGGGGAGCTGTTTTTT
-	TRBD1	TRBV6-6	TRBJ1-4	CASSRRDRGRTNEKLFF	TGTGCCAGCAGTCGCCGGGACAGGGGGCGGACTAATGAAAAACTGTTTTTT
-	TRBD2	TRBV14	TRBJ2-5	CASSRGVAGVETQYF	TGTGCCAGCAGTCGGGGAGTAGCGGGGGTCGAGACCCAGTACTTC
once	-	TRBV5-1	TRBJ1-2	CASGGYQDLNYGYTF	TGCGCCAGCGGGGGATATCAGGACTTGAACTATGGCTACACCTTC
-	TRBD1	TRBV5-5	TRBJ1-1	CASSPWTGTHTEAFF	TGTGCCAGCAGCCCCTGGACAGGGACCCACACTGAAGCTTTCTTT
-	-	TRBV19	TRBJ2-3	CASNVGASRADTQYF	TGTGCCAGTAATGTGGGGGCCTCAAGAGCAGATACGCAGTATTTT
-	-	TRBV29-1	TRBJ1-1	CSAAPVVGTEAFF	TGCAGCGCCGCCCCGGTAGTGGGGACTGAAGCTTTCTTT
-	TRBD2	TRBV9	TRBJ2-3	CASSVAGSGVTDTQYF	TGTGCCAGCAGCGTAGCCGGTAGCGGGGTCACAGATACGCAGTATTTT